The present T cell receptor (beta chain) was sequenced within a study of blood T cell repertoires in COVID-19. Produced via immunoSEQ multiplex PCR; TCRdb's table is partial and in-frame only. This table holds roughly 110,000 clones, 80% to 85% found once. The CDR3 sequence is 16 residues long. Unmatched junction bases numbered 4, after V lost 1 base and J lost 5 bases. Germline V gene lookup returns CDR1 LGHDT and CDR2 YNNKEL (reference sequence). The V call is TRBV3-1 (or the pseudogene TRBV3-2), the J call TRBJ2-7; the match to TRBD2 covers 14 bases. The sequencing input was peripheral blood. This TCR came from a woman between 65 and 79 years old with acute or convalescent COVID-19. CDR3 in amino acids: CASSQGLAGGPNEQYF. The CDR3 nucleotides read TGTGCCAGCAGCCAAGGACTAGCGGGAGGGCCGAACGAGCAGTACTTC.